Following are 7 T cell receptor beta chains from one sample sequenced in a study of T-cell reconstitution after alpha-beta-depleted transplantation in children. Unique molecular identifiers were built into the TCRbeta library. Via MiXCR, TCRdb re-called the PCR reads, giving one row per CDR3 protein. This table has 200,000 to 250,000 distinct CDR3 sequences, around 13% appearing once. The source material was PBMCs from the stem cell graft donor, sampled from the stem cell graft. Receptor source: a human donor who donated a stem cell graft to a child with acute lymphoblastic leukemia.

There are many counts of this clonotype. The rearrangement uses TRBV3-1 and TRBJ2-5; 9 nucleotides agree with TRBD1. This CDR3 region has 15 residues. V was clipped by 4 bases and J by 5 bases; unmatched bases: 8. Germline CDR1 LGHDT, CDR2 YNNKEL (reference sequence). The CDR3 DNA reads TGTGCCAGCAGCCGTTTCCGGACAGGGGTCGAGACCCAGTACTTC. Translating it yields CASSRFRTGVETQYF.

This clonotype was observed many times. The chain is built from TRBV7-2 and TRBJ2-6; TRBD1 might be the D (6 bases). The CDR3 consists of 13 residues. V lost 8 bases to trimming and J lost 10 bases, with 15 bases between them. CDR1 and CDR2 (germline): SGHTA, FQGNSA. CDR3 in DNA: TGTGCCAGCTCCATAGACAGGCGGAACGTCCTGACTTTC. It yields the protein CASSIDRRNVLTF.

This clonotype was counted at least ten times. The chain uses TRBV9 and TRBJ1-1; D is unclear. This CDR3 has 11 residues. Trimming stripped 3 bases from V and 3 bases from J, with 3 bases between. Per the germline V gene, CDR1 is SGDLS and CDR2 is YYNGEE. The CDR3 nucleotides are TGTGCCAGCAGCGCCGACACTGAAGCTTTCTTT. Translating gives CASSADTEAFF.

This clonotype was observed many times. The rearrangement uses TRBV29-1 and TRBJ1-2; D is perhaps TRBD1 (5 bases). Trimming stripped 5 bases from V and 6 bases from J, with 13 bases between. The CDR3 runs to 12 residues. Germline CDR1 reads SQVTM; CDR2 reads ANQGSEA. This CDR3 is CSVPGHGNGYTF. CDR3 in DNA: TGCAGCGTTCCAGGACATGGGAATGGCTACACCTTC.

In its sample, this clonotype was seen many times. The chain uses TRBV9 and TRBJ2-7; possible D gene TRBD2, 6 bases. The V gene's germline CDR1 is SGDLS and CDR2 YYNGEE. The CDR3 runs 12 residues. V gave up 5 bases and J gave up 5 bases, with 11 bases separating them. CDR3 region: CASSPGVDEQYF. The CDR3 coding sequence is TGTGCCAGCAGTCCGGGAGTTGACGAGCAGTACTTC.

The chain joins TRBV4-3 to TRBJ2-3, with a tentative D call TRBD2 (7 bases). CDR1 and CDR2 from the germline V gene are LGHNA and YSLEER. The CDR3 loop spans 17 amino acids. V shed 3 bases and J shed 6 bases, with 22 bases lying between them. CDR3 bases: TGCGCCAGCAGCCAGGATTTTGGTCGGGGGGCGCGTGATACGCAGTATTTT. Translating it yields CASSQDFGRGARDTQYF.

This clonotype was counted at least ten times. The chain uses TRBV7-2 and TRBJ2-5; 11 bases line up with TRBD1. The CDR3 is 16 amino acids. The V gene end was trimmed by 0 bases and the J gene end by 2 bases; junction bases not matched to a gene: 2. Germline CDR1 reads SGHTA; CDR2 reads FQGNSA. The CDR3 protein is CASSLAGQGVQETQYF. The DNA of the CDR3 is TGTGCCAGCAGCTTAGCGGGACAGGGGGTTCAAGAGACCCAGTACTTC.